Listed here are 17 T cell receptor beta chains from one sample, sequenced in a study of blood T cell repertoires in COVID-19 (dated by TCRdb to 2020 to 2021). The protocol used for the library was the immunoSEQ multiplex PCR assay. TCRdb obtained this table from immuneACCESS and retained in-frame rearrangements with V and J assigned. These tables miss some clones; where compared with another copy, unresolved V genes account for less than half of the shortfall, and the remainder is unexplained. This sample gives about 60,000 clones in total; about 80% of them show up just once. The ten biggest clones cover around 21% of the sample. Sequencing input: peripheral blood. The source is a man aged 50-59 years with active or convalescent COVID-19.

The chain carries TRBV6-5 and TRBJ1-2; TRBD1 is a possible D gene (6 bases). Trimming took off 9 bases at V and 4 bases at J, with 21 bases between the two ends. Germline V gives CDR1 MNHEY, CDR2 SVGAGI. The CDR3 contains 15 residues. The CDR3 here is CASREGGSYVYGYTF. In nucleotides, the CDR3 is TGTGCCAGTCGAGAGGGGGGGAGTTACGTCTATGGCTACACCTTC.

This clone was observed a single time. The CDR3 nucleotides read TGTGCCAGCAGCCGCTTGGGGACAGAAAGCTCCTACGAGCAGTACTTC. Translated: CASSRLGTESSYEQYF. V and J are TRBV11-1 and TRBJ2-7; 7 positions agree with TRBD1. After removal of 5 bases from V and 0 bases from J, the junction contained 10 bases not matched to a gene. Germline V CDR1 and CDR2: SGHAT, FQDESV (reference sequence). This CDR3 is 16 amino acids long.

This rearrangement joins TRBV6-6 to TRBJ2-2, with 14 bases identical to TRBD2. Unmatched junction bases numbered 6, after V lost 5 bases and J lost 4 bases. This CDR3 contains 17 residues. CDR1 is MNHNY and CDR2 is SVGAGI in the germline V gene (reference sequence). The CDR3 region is CASSPGLAGGPTGELFF. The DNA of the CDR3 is TGTGCCAGCAGTCCCGGACTAGCGGGGGGTCCCACCGGGGAGCTGTTTTTT.

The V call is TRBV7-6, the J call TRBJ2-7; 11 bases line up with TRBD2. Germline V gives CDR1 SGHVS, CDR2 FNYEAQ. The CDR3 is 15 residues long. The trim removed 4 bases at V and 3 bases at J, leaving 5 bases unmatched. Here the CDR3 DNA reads TGTGCCAGCAGCTCGGGACTAGCGGAGAGCTACGAGCAGTACTTC. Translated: CASSSGLAESYEQYF. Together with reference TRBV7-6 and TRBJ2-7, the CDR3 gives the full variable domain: GAGVSQSPRYKVTKRGQDVALRCDPISGHVSLYWYRQALGQGPEFLTYFNYEAQQDKSGLPNDRFSAERPEGSISTLTIQRTEQRDSAMYRCASSSGLAESYEQYFGPGTRLTVT.

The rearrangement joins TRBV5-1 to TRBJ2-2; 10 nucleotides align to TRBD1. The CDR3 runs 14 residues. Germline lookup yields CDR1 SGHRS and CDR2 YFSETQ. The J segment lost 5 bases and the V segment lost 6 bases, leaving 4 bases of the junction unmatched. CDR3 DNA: TGCGCCAGCACCGGGACAGGGGTAACCGGGGAGCTGTTTTTT. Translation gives CASTGTGVTGELFF.

The CDR3 DNA reads as TGTGCCAGCAGCCTATTACAGGGTCGAGAAGAGACCCAGTACTTC. As protein: CASSLLQGREETQYF. This sequence joins TRBV14 and TRBJ2-5; TRBD1 might be the D (6 bases). The CDR3 has 15 amino acids. The germline CDR1 and CDR2 sequences are SGHDN and FVKESK. With 4 bases removed from V and 3 bases from J, the gap between germline ends came to 15 bases.

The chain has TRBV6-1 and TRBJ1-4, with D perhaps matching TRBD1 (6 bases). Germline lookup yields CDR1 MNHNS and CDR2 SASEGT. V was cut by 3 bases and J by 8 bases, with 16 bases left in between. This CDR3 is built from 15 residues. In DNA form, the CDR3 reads TGTGCCAGCAGTGAGTCAGGGGCAGTGTACGAAAAACTGTTTTTT. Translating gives CASSESGAVYEKLFF.

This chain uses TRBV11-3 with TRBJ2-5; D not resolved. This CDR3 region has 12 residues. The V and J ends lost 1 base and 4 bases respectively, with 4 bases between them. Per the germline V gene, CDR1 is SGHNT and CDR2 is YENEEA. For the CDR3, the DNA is TGTGCCAGCAGCTTAGGGGCAGAGACCCAGTACTTC. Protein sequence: CASSLGAETQYF.

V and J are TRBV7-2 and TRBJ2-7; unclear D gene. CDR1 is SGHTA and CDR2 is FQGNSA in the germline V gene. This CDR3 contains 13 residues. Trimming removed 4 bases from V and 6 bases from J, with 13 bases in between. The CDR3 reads CASSSTLVAEQYF. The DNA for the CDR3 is TGTGCCAGCAGCTCCACTCTAGTTGCCGAGCAGTACTTC. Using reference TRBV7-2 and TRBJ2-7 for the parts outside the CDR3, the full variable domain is GAGVSQSPSNKVTEKGKDVELRCDPISGHTALYWYRQSLGQGLEFLIYFQGNSAPDKSGLPSDRFSAERTGGSVSTLTIQRTQQEDSAVYLCASSSTLVAEQYFGPGTRLTVT.

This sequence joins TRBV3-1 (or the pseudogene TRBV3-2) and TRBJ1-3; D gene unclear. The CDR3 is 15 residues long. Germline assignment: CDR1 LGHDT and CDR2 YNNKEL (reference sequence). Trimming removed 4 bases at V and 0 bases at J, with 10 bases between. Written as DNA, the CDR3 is TGTGCCAGCAGCCGAGACGCGAGCTCTGGAAACACCATATATTTT. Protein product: CASSRDASSGNTIYF.

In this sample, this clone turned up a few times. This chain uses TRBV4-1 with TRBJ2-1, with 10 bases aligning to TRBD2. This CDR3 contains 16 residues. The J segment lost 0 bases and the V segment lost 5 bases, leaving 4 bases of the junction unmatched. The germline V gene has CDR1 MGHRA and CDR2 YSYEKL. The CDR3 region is CASSAPSGSSYNEQFF. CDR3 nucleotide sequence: TGCGCCAGCAGCGCGCCTAGCGGGAGCTCCTACAATGAGCAGTTCTTC.

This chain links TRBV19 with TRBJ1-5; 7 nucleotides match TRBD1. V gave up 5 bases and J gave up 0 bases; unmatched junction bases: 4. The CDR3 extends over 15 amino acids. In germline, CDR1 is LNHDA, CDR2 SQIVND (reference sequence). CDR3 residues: CASSVDRYSNQPQHF. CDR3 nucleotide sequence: TGTGCCAGTAGTGTGGACAGGTATAGCAATCAGCCCCAGCATTTT.

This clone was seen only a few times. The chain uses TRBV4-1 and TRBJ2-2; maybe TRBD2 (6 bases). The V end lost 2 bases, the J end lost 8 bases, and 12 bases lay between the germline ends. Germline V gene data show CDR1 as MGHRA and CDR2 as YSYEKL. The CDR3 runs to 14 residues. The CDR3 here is CASSQRLEGGELFF. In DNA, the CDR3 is TGCGCCAGCAGCCAACGGCTGGAGGGTGGGGAGCTGTTTTTT.

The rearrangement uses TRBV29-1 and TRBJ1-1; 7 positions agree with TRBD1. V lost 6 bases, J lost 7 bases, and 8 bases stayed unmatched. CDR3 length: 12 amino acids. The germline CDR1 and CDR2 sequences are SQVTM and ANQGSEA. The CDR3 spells CSVAGGNSEAFF. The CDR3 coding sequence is TGCAGCGTGGCAGGGGGGAATAGTGAAGCTTTCTTT.

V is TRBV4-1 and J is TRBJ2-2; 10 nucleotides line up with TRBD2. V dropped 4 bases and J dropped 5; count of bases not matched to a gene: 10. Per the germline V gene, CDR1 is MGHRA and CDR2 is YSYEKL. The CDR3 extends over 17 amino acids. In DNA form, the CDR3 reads TGCGCCAGCAGCCCTAGGGTAGCGGGAGGTTATACCGGGGAGCTGTTTTTT. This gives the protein CASSPRVAGGYTGELFF.

The CDR3, as DNA: TGTGCCAGCAGCTTGGGGAGGACAGGGGTGAGCACCGGGGAGCTGTTTTTT. Translated, it gives CASSLGRTGVSTGELFF. The chain links TRBV5-6 to TRBJ2-2; 9 bases line up with TRBD1. The CDR3 spans 17 residues. The ends lost 0 bases at V and 4 bases at J; junction bases unmatched: 7. Looked up from germline, CDR1 is SGHDT and CDR2 is YYEEEE.

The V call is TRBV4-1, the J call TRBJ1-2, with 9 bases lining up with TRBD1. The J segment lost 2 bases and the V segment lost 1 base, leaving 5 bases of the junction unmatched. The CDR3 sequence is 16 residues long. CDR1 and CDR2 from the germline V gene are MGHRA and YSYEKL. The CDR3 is CASSQASGTGNYGYTF. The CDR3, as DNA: TGCGCCAGCAGCCAAGCATCCGGGACAGGGAACTATGGCTACACCTTC.